Presented here are 23 T cell receptor beta chains from one specimen sequenced in a study of cytomegalovirus exposure and HLA in healthy donors. The PCR ran on 60 Vbeta and 13 Jbeta primers. Sequencing used immunoSEQ multiplex PCR; TCRdb keeps in-frame clones, though not all of them. Of about 140,000 clones in the sample, roughly three quarters were seen once. The sample taken for sequencing was PBMCs. These TCRs come from a man aged 30 to 45 in good health and CMV-seronegative.

The genes are TRBV7-3 and TRBJ1-3; D may be TRBD1 (6 bases). V was clipped by 5 bases and J by 2 bases, with 13 bases between them. Germline CDR1 SGHTA, CDR2 FQGTGA. The CDR3 runs to 15 residues. In nucleotides, the CDR3 is TGTGCCAGCAGCCGCGACAGGAGCCCTGGAAACACCATATATTTT. Translated: CASSRDRSPGNTIYF. The whole variable domain, remainder taken from reference TRBV7-3 and TRBJ1-3, is GAGVSQTPSNKVTEKGKYVELRCDPISGHTALYWYRQSLGQGPEFLIYFQGTGAADDSGLPNDRFFAVRPEGSVSTLKIQRTERGDSAVYLCASSRDRSPGNTIYFGEGSWLTVV.

The chain links TRBV7-9 to TRBJ1-4; D gene uncertain. Trimming took 3 bases from V and 0 from J, leaving 5 bases between them. This CDR3 contains 14 residues. Per germline, CDR1 SEHNR and CDR2 FQNEAQ (reference sequence). The CDR3 reads CASSFPATNEKLFF. The CDR3 DNA reads TGTGCCAGCAGCTTCCCTGCAACTAATGAAAAACTGTTTTTT.

This chain links TRBV7-9 with TRBJ2-5; possible D gene TRBD2, 5 bases. This CDR3 has 15 residues. V lost 3 bases, J lost 1 base, and 12 bases lay in between. Per germline, CDR1 SEHNR and CDR2 FQNEAQ (reference sequence). DNA of the CDR3: TGTGCCAGCAGCTTTATACTAGTCCCCCAAGAGACCCAGTACTTC. It encodes CASSFILVPQETQYF.

This chain links TRBV19 with TRBJ1-4; D possibly corresponds to TRBD1 (5 bases). Germline V gives CDR1 LNHDA, CDR2 SQIVND (reference sequence). The length of the CDR3 is 14 residues. Trimming took off 2 bases at V and 4 bases at J, with 8 bases between the two ends. The CDR3 protein is CASSITGDNEKLFF. CDR3 nucleotide sequence: TGTGCCAGTAGTATAACGGGGGATAATGAAAAACTGTTTTTT.

V and J are TRBV30 and TRBJ2-4, with D perhaps TRBD2 (6 bases). Germline V gene sequence: CDR1 GTSNPN, CDR2 SVGIG (reference sequence). The ends were cut back, 2 bases at V and 0 bases at J, with 11 bases in the middle. CDR3 length: 15 amino acids. In DNA, the CDR3 is TGTGCCTGGAGTCGCGGGGACCTAGCCAAAAACATTCAGTACTTC. Protein: CAWSRGDLAKNIQYF.

The chain uses TRBV6-5 and TRBJ2-1, with 11 nucleotides matching TRBD1. The CDR3 length is 15 residues. J lost 5 bases, V lost 6 bases, and 6 bases had no gene match. The germline V gene has CDR1 MNHEY and CDR2 SVGAGI. The DNA for the CDR3 is TGTGCCAGCAGCCGCGGACAGGGGGCCCACAATGAGCAGTTCTTC. Its translation is CASSRGQGAHNEQFF.

The genes are TRBV6-5 and TRBJ2-7; 7 bases match TRBD1. The CDR3 contains 15 residues. V was pared by 6 bases and J by 4 bases, with 12 bases of the junction left unmatched. Looked up from germline, CDR1 is MNHEY and CDR2 is SVGAGI. The CDR3 sequence is CASRRDTGARYEQYF. Here the CDR3 DNA reads TGTGCCAGCAGGAGGGATACAGGGGCTAGATACGAGCAGTACTTC.

The genes are TRBV5-1 and TRBJ2-2, with TRBD2 identical over 13 bases. Germline V gene lookup returns CDR1 SGHRS and CDR2 YFSETQ. The CDR3 runs 16 residues. The trim removed 3 bases at V and 5 bases at J, leaving 4 bases unmatched. This CDR3 is CASSYTSGRGTGELFF. The CDR3 DNA follows: TGCGCCAGCAGCTACACTAGCGGGAGGGGGACCGGGGAGCTGTTTTTT.

This sequence joins TRBV28 and TRBJ2-1, with 11 bases aligning to TRBD2. Germline assignment: CDR1 MDHEN and CDR2 SYDVKM. Trimming took 4 bases from V and 3 from J; bases not matched to a gene: 11. The CDR3 extends over 18 amino acids. DNA for the CDR3: TGTGCCAGCAGTTCATCGGCCCCCGGGACTAGCGGCTACAATGAGCAGTTCTTC. Translated: CASSSSAPGTSGYNEQFF.

This chain connects TRBV19 to TRBJ2-1, with 10 bases lining up with TRBD1. Unmatched junction bases numbered 9, after V lost 5 bases and J lost 11 bases. Per the germline V gene, CDR1 is LNHDA and CDR2 is SQIVND (reference sequence). There are 14 residues in the CDR3. CDR3 sequence reads: CASSAGQGGGQQFF. DNA of the CDR3: TGTGCCAGTAGTGCAGGACAGGGGGGGGGTCAGCAGTTCTTC. Filled out from reference TRBV19 and TRBJ2-1, the complete variable domain reads DGGITQSPKYLFRKEGQNVTLSCEQNLNHDAMYWYRQDPGQGLRLIYYSQIVNDFQKGDIAEGYSVSREKKESFPLTVTSAQKNPTAFYLCASSAGQGGGQQFFGPGTRLTVL.

This clone came up a few times. The chain links TRBV6-1 to TRBJ2-2, with TRBD2 matching over 8 bases. Looked up from germline, CDR1 is MNHNS and CDR2 is SASEGT. V lost 5 bases and J lost 3; bases outside the gene matches: 5. There are 15 residues in the CDR3. The chain's CDR3 is CASSLNSGDTGELFF. CDR3 DNA: TGTGCCAGCAGTCTTAATAGCGGGGACACCGGGGAGCTGTTTTTT.

V gene TRBV5-1 combines with J gene TRBJ2-1, with D perhaps matching TRBD1 (6 bases). Trimming left V 4 bases short and J 8 bases short, with 19 bases between. Germline CDR1 is SGHRS and CDR2 is YFSETQ. This CDR3 has 15 amino acids. In DNA, the CDR3 is TGCGCCAGCAGCCCCTCCCATGGGGGCCGCGATGAGCAGTTCTTC. This encodes CASSPSHGGRDEQFF.

This sequence joins TRBV6-4 and TRBJ2-7, with 13 bases identical to TRBD2. The CDR3 loop spans 19 amino acids. V trimming: 8 bases; J trimming: 2 bases; junction bases outside the gene matches: 18. Per the germline V gene, CDR1 is MRHNA and CDR2 is SNTAGT. The DNA for the CDR3 is TGTGCCAGCGCGAAAGCACTAGCGGGAGGGCCGAAGGCTCCCTACGAGCAGTACTTC. Its protein is CASAKALAGGPKAPYEQYF.

Remarks on this clone: At one end the junction does not follow the germline gene, possibly because of a read error. The sample has other DNA sequences that encode this CDR3 too. The chain carries TRBV4-2 and TRBJ2-3; tentatively, D is TRBD2 (6 bases). The germline gives CDR1 LGHNA, CDR2 YNFKEQ. The CDR3 has 18 residues. The CDR3 DNA sequence: TGTGCCAGCAGTCAAGATGGTCTAGCGACCCATGGACTGAATACGCAGTATTTT. As protein: CASSQDGLATHGLNTQYF.

The chain recombines TRBV6-6 with TRBJ2-7; the match to TRBD2 covers 7 bases. CDR1 MNHNY and CDR2 SVGAGI come from the germline V gene (reference sequence). There are 15 residues in the CDR3. Trimming cost V 0 bases and J 2 bases; bases outside gene matches: 4. CDR3 coding DNA: TGTGCCAGCAGTTACTCCCGACTAGCCCCCTACGAGCAGTACTTC. This encodes CASSYSRLAPYEQYF.

V gene TRBV7-3 combines with J gene TRBJ1-1, with 7 bases matching TRBD1. The CDR3 contains 14 residues. J gave up 5 bases and V 4 bases, and 7 bases lay outside the gene matches. Germline loops: CDR1 SGHTA, CDR2 FQGTGA. The CDR3: CASSSTGLRTEAFF. CDR3 nucleotide sequence: TGTGCCAGCAGCTCGACAGGGCTTCGTACTGAAGCTTTCTTT.

The rearrangement links TRBV11-2 to TRBJ2-3, with D perhaps TRBD2 (6 bases). Trimming shortened V by 5 bases and J by 4 bases, and 19 bases separated the two germline ends. This CDR3 spans 16 amino acids. Germline lookup yields CDR1 SGHAT and CDR2 FQNNGV. The CDR3 sequence is CASSPSGEASADTQYF. The CDR3 DNA reads TGTGCCAGCAGCCCTAGTGGGGAGGCGAGCGCAGATACGCAGTATTTT.

This clone was seen more than once but under ten times. The chain employs TRBV30 and TRBJ2-3, with D perhaps TRBD1 (6 bases). The V and J ends lost 5 bases and 6 bases respectively, with 15 bases between them. This CDR3 spans 13 amino acids. Germline V CDR1 and CDR2: GTSNPN, SVGIG (reference sequence). The chain's CDR3 is CAWARNREDTQYF. The CDR3, as DNA: TGTGCCTGGGCTAGAAACAGGGAGGATACGCAGTATTTT.

This clone has only one observation. V and J are TRBV20-1 and TRBJ2-3; D uncertain. The CDR3 is 11 amino acids. The ends were cut back, 6 bases at V and 4 bases at J, with 8 bases in the middle. Per germline, CDR1 DFQATT and CDR2 SNEGSKA (reference sequence). CDR3 bases: TGCAGTGCCATCATTTCAGATACGCAGTATTTT. Its translation: CSAIISDTQYF.

This clone was found once. CDR3 coding DNA: TGTGCCAGCAGCGCCCGAGCGGGAGTCACAGATACGCAGTATTTT. This codes for CASSARAGVTDTQYF. V is TRBV7-2 and J is TRBJ2-3; 8 bases align to TRBD2. Germline CDR1 SGHTA, CDR2 FQGNSA. V shed 5 bases, J shed 2 bases, and the junction held 6 bases outside the gene matches. This CDR3 has 15 amino acids.

The J gene is TRBJ1-3, the V gene TRBV6-1, with D possibly being TRBD1 (5 bases). With 5 bases removed from V and 1 base from J, the gap between germline ends came to 9 bases. This CDR3 spans 14 amino acids. The V gene's germline CDR1 is MNHNS and CDR2 SASEGT. CDR3 residues: CASSNRMSGNTIYF. The CDR3 DNA reads TGTGCCAGCAGTAACAGGATGTCTGGAAACACCATATATTTT.

The V call is TRBV6-6, the J call TRBJ2-7, with D tentatively TRBD2 (6 bases). Looked up from germline, CDR1 is MNHNY and CDR2 is SVGAGI (reference sequence). V was clipped by 6 bases and J by 0 bases, with 18 bases between them. The CDR3 loop spans 16 amino acids. CDR3 in amino acids: CASRYDPASASYEQYF. The CDR3 DNA reads TGTGCCAGCAGGTACGATCCAGCTAGCGCCTCCTACGAGCAGTACTTC.

The chain combines TRBV28 with TRBJ2-7; 9 bases line up with TRBD2. With V trimmed by 4 bases and J by 3 bases, 16 bases remained unmatched. The CDR3 length is 18 residues. The germline gives CDR1 MDHEN, CDR2 SYDVKM. The CDR3 reads CASSYSSGKNPAYYEQYF. CDR3 DNA: TGTGCCAGCAGTTACTCTAGCGGGAAAAATCCCGCCTACTACGAGCAGTACTTC.